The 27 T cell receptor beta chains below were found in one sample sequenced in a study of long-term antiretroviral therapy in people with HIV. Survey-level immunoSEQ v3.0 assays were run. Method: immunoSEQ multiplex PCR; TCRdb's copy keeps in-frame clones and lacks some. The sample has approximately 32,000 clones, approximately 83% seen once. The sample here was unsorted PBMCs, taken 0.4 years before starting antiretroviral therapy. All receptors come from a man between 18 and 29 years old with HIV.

CDR3: CASSFEGNYGYTF. In DNA form, the CDR3 reads TGTGCCAGCAGCTTTGAGGGAAACTATGGCTACACCTTC. The chain combines TRBV5-4 with TRBJ1-2, with D unresolved. Trimming removed 2 bases from V and 2 bases from J, with 7 bases in between. Germline V gene data show CDR1 as SGHNT and CDR2 as YYREEE (reference sequence). The CDR3 runs 13 residues.

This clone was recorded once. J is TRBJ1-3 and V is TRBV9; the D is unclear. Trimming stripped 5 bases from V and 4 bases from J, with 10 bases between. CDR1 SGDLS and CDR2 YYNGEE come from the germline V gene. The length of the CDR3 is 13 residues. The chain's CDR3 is CASRANGGNTIYF. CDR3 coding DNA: TGTGCCAGCAGGGCCAACGGGGGAAACACCATATATTTT.

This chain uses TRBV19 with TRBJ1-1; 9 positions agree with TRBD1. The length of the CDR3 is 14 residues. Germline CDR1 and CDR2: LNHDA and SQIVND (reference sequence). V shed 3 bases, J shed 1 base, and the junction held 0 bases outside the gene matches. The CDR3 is CASSMGQGNTEAFF. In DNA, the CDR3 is TGTGCCAGTAGTATGGGACAGGGGAACACTGAAGCTTTCTTT.

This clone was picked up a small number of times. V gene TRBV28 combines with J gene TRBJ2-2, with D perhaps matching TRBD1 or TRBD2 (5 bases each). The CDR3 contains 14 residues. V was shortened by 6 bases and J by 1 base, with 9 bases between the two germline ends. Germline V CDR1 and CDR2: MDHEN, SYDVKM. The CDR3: CASRRGGNTGELFF. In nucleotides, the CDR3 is TGTGCCAGCAGGAGGGGCGGGAACACCGGGGAGCTGTTTTTT.

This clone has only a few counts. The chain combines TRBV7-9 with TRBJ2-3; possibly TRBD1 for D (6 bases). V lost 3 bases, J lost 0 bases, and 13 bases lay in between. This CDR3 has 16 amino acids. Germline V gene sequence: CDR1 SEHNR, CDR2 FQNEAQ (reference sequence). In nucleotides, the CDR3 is TGTGCCAGCAGCTTCAGGGGTAGCAGGAGCACAGATACGCAGTATTTT. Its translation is CASSFRGSRSTDTQYF.

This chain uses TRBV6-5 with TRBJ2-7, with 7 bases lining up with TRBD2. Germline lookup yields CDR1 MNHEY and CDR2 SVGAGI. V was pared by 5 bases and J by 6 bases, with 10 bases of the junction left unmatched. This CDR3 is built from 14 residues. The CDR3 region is CASSNPGGTGEQYF. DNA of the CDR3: TGTGCCAGCAGTAACCCCGGGGGGACCGGCGAGCAGTACTTC.

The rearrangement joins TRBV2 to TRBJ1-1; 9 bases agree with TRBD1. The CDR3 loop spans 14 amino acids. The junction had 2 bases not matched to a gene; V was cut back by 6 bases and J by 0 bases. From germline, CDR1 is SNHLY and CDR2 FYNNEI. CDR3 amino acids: CASRGQGMNTEAFF. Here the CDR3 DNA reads TGTGCCAGCAGGGGACAGGGAATGAACACTGAAGCTTTCTTT.

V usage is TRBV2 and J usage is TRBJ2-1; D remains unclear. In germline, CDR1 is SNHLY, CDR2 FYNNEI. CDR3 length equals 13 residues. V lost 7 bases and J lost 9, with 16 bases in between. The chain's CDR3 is CASTLSGLAEQFF. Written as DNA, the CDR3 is TGTGCCAGCACCTTATCGGGTTTAGCTGAGCAGTTCTTC.

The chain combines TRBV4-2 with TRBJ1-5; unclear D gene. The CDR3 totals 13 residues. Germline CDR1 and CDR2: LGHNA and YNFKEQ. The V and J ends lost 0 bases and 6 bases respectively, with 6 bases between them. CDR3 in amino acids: CASSQEPAQPQHF. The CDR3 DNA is TGTGCCAGCAGCCAAGAACCCGCTCAGCCCCAGCATTTT.

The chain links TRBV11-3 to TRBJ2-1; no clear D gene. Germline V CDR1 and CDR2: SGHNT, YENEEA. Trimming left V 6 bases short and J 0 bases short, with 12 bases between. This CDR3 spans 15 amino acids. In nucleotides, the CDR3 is TGTGCCAGCAGTTTTACCCCTAGCTCCTACAATGAGCAGTTCTTC. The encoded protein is CASSFTPSSYNEQFF. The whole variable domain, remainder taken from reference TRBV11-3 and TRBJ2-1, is EAGVVQSPRYKIIEKKQPVAFWCNPISGHNTLYWYLQNLGQGPELLIRYENEEAVDDSQLPKDRFSAERLKGVDSTLKIQPAELGDSAVYLCASSFTPSSYNEQFFGPGTRLTVL.

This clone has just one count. CDR3 sequence (DNA): TGCGCCAGCAGCTCTGGTTACCTCCTAAACACCATATATTTT. Its protein product is CASSSGYLLNTIYF. The chain links TRBV5-1 to TRBJ1-3; D gene uncertain. The CDR3 is made up of 14 amino acids. The germline gives CDR1 SGHRS, CDR2 YFSETQ. The V end was cut by 3 bases, the J end by 6 bases, with 13 bases between.

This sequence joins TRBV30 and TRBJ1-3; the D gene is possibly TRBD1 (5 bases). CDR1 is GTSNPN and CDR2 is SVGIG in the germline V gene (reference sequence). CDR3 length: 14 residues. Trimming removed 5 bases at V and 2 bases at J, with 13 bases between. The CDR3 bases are TGTGCCTGGTGGAACAAGGGGACTGGAAACACCATATATTTT. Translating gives CAWWNKGTGNTIYF.

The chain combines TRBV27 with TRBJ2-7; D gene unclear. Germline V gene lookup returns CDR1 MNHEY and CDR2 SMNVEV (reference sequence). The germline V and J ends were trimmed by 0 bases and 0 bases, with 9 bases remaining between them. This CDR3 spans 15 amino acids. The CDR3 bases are TGTGCCAGCAGTTTATCGTCCCAAAACTCCTACGAGCAGTACTTC. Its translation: CASSLSSQNSYEQYF.

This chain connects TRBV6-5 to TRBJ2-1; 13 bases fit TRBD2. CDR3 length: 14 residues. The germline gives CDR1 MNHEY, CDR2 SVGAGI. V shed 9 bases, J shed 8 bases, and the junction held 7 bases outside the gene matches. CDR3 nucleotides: TGTGCCAGTACTAGCGGGGGGGCCGGATATGAGCAGTTCTTC. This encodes CASTSGGAGYEQFF.

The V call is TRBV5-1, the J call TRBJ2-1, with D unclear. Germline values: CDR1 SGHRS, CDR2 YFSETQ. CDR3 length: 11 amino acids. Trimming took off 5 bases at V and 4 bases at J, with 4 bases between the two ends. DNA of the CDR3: TGCGCCAGCAGTTCATACAATGAGCAGTTCTTC. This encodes CASSSYNEQFF.

The CDR3 loop reads CASSWRSGGNQPQHF. CDR3 coding DNA: TGTGCCAGTAGCTGGAGGAGTGGCGGCAATCAGCCCCAGCATTTT. The chain combines TRBV19 with TRBJ1-5; D uncertain. The germline V gene has CDR1 LNHDA and CDR2 SQIVND (reference sequence). The length of the CDR3 is 15 residues. V was shortened by 6 bases and J by 2 bases, with 14 bases between the two germline ends.

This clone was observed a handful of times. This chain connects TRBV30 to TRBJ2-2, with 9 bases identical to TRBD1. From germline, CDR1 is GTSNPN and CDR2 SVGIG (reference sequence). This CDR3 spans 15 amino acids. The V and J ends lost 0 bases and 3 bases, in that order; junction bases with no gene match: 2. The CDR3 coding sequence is TGTGCCTGGAGTGTACAGGGGGCGCACACCGGGGAGCTGTTTTTT. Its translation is CAWSVQGAHTGELFF.

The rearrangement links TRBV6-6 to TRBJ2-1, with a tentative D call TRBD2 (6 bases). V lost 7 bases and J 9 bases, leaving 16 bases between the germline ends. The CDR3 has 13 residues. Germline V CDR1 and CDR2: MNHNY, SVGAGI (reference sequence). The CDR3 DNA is TGTGCCAGCACGGGGGAGAGGTGGAGTGAGCAGTTCTTC. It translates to CASTGERWSEQFF.

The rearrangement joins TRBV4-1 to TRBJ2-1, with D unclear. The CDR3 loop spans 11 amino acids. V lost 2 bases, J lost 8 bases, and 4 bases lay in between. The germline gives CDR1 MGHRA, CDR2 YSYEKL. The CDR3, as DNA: TGCGCCAGCAGCCAACAAGATGAGCAGTTCTTC. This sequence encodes CASSQQDEQFF.

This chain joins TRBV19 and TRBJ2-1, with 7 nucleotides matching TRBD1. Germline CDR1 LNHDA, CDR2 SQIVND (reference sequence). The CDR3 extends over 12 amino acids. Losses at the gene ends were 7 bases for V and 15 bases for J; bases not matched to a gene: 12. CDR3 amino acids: CASKGDSPGGFF. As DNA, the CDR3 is TGTGCCAGTAAGGGGGACAGCCCCGGTGGGTTCTTC.

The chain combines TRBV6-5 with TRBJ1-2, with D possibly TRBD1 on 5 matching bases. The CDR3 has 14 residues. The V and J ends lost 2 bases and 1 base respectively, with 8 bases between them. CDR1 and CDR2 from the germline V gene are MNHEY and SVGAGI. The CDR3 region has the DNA TGTGCCAGCAGTTACCTCGACAGTAACTATGGCTACACCTTC. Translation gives CASSYLDSNYGYTF.

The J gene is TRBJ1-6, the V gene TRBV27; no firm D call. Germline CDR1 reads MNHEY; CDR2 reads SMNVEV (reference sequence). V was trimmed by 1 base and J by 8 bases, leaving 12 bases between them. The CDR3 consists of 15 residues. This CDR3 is CASSLFTPPHSPLHF. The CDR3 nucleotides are TGTGCCAGCAGTTTATTCACCCCCCCTCATTCACCCCTCCACTTT.

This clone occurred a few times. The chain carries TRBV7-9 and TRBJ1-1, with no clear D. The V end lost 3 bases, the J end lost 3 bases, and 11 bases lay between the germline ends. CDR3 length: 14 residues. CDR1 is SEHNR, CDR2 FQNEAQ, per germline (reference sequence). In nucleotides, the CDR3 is TGTGCCAGCAGCTTCATGGAGTTCGACACTGAAGCTTTCTTT. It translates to CASSFMEFDTEAFF.

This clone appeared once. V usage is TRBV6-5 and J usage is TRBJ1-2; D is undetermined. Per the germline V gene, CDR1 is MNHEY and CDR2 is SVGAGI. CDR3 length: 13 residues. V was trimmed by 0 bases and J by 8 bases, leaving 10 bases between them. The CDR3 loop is CASSYSGFSGYTF. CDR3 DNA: TGTGCCAGCAGTTACTCCGGGTTCTCAGGCTACACCTTC.

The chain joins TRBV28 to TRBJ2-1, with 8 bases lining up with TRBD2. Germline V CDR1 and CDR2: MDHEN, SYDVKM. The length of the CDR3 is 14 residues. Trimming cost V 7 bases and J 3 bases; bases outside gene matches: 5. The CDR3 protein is CASTVAGFYNEQFF. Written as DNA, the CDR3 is TGTGCCAGCACCGTAGCGGGGTTCTACAATGAGCAGTTCTTC.

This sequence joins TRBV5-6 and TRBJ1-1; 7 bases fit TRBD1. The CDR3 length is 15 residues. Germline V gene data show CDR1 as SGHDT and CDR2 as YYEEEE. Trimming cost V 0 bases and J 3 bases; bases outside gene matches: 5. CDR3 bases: TGTGCCAGCAGCTTGGGGGACAGCCTCTACACTGAAGCTTTCTTT. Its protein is CASSLGDSLYTEAFF.

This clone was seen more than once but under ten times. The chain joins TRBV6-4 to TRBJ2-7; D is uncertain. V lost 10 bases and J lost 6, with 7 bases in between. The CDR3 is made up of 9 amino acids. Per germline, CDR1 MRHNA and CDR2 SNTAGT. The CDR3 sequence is CATPREQYF. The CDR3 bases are TGTGCCACCCCTCGCGAGCAGTACTTC.